These 7 T cell receptor beta chains were sequenced from one sample in a study of post-analysis software for immune sequencing data. Unique molecular identifiers had been added to the TCR beta cDNA libraries. TCRdb reanalysed the PCR reads using MiXCR and keeps one entry per CDR3 protein. Of roughly 540,000 distinct CDR3 sequences in the sample, less than 40% are singletons; the top ten hold 4.5% to 7.5%. Regarding the study as a whole: Included in a set of about five TRBV segments more frequent in patients than controls were TRBV5-6, TRBV5-1 and TRBV20-1.

Their antigens are not known. The source material was blood. The receptor source for this set is a girl between 2 and 17 years old with multiple sclerosis.

The chain employs TRBV29-1 and TRBJ2-3; no reliable D call. V was pared by 4 bases and J by 2 bases, with 10 bases between. The CDR3 is 13 residues long. The germline V gene has CDR1 SQVTM and CDR2 ANQGSEA. CDR3 amino acids: CSVGPPSTDTQYF. The CDR3 nucleotides are TGCAGCGTTGGGCCTCCATCCACAGATACGCAGTATTTT.

V gene TRBV6-1 combines with J gene TRBJ2-4; no firm D call. The CDR3 runs to 10 residues. The germline gives CDR1 MNHNS, CDR2 SASEGT. V was cut by 5 bases and J by 8 bases, with 4 bases left in between. CDR3 nucleotides: TGTGCCAGCAGTCGGGACATTCAGTACTTC. Translated: CASSRDIQYF.

This chain joins TRBV6-1 and TRBJ2-6; a weak D match, TRBD2 (5 bases). The ends were cut back, 9 bases at V and 2 bases at J, with 17 bases in the middle. CDR1 and CDR2 (germline): MNHNS, SASEGT. The CDR3 has 16 residues. CDR3 nucleotide sequence: TGTGCCAGTCCGTCTAGCATAAGGGCTGGGGCCAACGTCCTGACTTTC. Residues: CASPSSIRAGANVLTF.

This rearrangement joins TRBV4-2 to TRBJ2-7; TRBD2 matches 12 bases. The germline CDR1 and CDR2 sequences are LGHNA and YNFKEQ. The CDR3 contains 14 residues. V trimming: 4 bases; J trimming: 5 bases; junction bases outside the gene matches: 3. CDR3: CASSPSGGAHEQYF. The DNA of the CDR3 is TGTGCCAGCAGCCCTAGCGGGGGGGCTCACGAGCAGTACTTC.

The chain employs TRBV12-3 or TRBV12-4 and TRBJ1-1; TRBD1 might be the D (6 bases). Trimming stripped 6 bases from V and 8 bases from J, with 19 bases between. The CDR3 runs to 14 residues. In nucleotides, the CDR3 is TGTGCCAGCAGCCTATCCCCTGGGACAATAGAAGCTTTCTTT. Translated, it gives CASSLSPGTIEAFF.

This clonotype was counted only a few times. The chain joins TRBV5-1 to TRBJ1-6; the match to TRBD1 covers 8 bases. CDR1 and CDR2 from the germline V gene are SGHRS and YFSETQ. CDR3 length: 14 residues. V lost 2 bases to trimming and J lost 10 bases; unmatched junction nucleotides: 5. The CDR3 region is CASSFTGGESPLHF. The CDR3 bases are TGCGCCAGCAGCTTTACAGGGGGAGAATCACCCCTCCACTTT.

The CDR3 DNA follows: TGTGCCAGCAGTTGGGGACAACTACTTAATCAGCCCCAGCATTTT. The encoded protein is CASSWGQLLNQPQHF. This chain links TRBV12-3 or TRBV12-4 with TRBJ1-5, with D maybe TRBD1 (6 bases). Trimming took 4 bases from V and 4 from J, leaving 14 bases between them. The CDR3 covers 15 residues.